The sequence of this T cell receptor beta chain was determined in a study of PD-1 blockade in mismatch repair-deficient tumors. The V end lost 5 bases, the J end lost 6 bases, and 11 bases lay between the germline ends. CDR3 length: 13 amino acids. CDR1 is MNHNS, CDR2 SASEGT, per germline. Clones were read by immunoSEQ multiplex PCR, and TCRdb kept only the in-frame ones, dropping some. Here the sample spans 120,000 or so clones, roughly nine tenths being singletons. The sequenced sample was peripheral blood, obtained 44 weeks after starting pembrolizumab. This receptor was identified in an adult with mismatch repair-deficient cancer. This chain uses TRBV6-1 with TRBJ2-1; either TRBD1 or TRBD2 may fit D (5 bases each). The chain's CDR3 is CASSWGKINEQFF. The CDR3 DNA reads TGTGCCAGCAGTTGGGGGAAGATCAATGAGCAGTTCTTC.